This T cell receptor beta chain was documented in a study of T cells after yellow fever vaccination. Across the whole study: CD3, CD45RA, CCR7 and CD95 guided sorting of the EM, EMRA, CM and Tscm memory subsets.

Using its own MiXCR run on the 5' RACE reads, TCRdb lists one record per CDR3 protein. This table holds tens of thousands of distinct CDR3 sequences, roughly 5% found once. The table lists this clonotype with many counts. General study findings and limits: In post-booster samples, most primary-vaccination clones reappeared (about 97% CD4, 75% to 90% CD8). Sorted memory cells at day 0 lacked detectable levels of almost all vaccine-responding clonotypes. FACS-sorted repertoires could harbor abundant contaminating bulk-population clonotypes.

CDR1 is ENHRY, CDR2 SYGVKD, per germline. The CDR3 has 14 residues. The J segment lost 4 bases and the V segment lost 6 bases, leaving 5 bases of the junction unmatched. The clonotype originates from a young man who received the YFV17D yellow fever vaccine. The J gene is TRBJ2-5, the V gene TRBV10-3; 10 nucleotides line up with TRBD1. The starting material was PBMCs, either bulk or a sorted T-cell subset (CD4+, CD8+, memory, or dextramer-sorted; not recorded which), obtained around 45 days after the first yellow fever vaccination. The chain's CDR3 is CAIRGGDRGETQYF. CDR3 nucleotides: TGTGCCATCAGGGGAGGGGACAGGGGAGAGACCCAGTACTTC.